This TCR beta chain comes out of a study of T-cell reconstitution after alpha-beta-depleted transplantation in children. Whole-study results and caveats: Alpha-beta T cells present about two months after transplant were reported to originate from several hundred expanded graft clones.

After removal of 0 bases from V and 5 bases from J, the junction contained 7 bases not matched to a gene. The CDR3 consists of 15 residues. Germline V CDR1 and CDR2: SGHRS, YFSETQ. On this clonotype: Its specificity is not known.

Unique molecular identifiers were used in preparing the TCRbeta library. TCRdb passed the PCR reads through MiXCR, listing each CDR3 protein once. The sample holds hundreds of thousands of distinct CDR3 sequences, approximately 15% seen once. The gene calls are TRBV5-1 and TRBJ2-5; 7 bases line up with TRBD2. The sample consisted of PBMCs, mostly from graft donor cells, taken 360 days after TCRalphabeta/CD19-depleted stem cell transplant. This TCR came from a male patient between 5 and 17 years old who had a stem cell transplant for acute lymphoblastic leukemia, so the T cells may come from the graft donor. The CDR3 protein is CASSLAKRGVETQYF. CDR3 DNA sequence: TGCGCCAGCAGCTTGGCCAAGCGGGGCGTGGAGACCCAGTACTTC.